The 9 T cell receptor beta chains presented below share a single source sample, sequenced in a study of T cell repertoires in aging, cancer and after chemotherapy. Multiplex touch-down PCR with TRB-A/B primers amplified rearranged V-D-J TRB sequences. TCRdb ran MiXCR on the multiplex PCR reads and lists one entry per CDR3 protein. The sample lists some 3,500 distinct CDR3 sequences, 25% to 35% occurring once. Peripheral blood genomic DNA, not sorted cells or RNA, was the template. The material sequenced was blood. Receptors were obtained from a human donor with a solid tumor.

The chain couples TRBV7-2 to TRBJ2-5; 9 bases fit TRBD2. V lost 2 bases, J lost 4 bases, and 2 bases stayed unmatched. Germline-derived CDR1 and CDR2 are SGHTA and FQGNSA. CDR3 length: 14 residues. DNA of the CDR3: TGTGCCAGCAGCTTATCTAGCGGGACAGAGACCCAGTACTTC. It is translated as CASSLSSGTETQYF.

The rearrangement joins TRBV20-1 to TRBJ1-4, with no clear D. CDR3 size: 11 residues. From germline, CDR1 is DFQATT and CDR2 SNEGSKA (reference sequence). Trimming stripped 5 bases from V and 8 bases from J, with 9 bases between. The CDR3 nucleotides read TGCAGTGCTGCCCACCCCGAAAAACTGTTTTTT. This gives the protein CSAAHPEKLFF.

The rearrangement uses TRBV11-1 and TRBJ2-7, with 7 nucleotides matching TRBD1. V lost 2 bases to trimming and J lost 0 bases; unmatched junction nucleotides: 4. CDR1 is SGHAT, CDR2 FQDESV, per germline (reference sequence). The CDR3 length is 15 residues. The CDR3 nucleotides read TGTGCCAGCAGCTTAACTCGGGACAGCTCCTACGAGCAGTACTTC. Translating it yields CASSLTRDSSYEQYF.

There are a few counts of this clonotype. The chain joins TRBV19 to TRBJ2-2; D gene unclear. The length of the CDR3 is 14 residues. The V end was cut by 3 bases, the J end by 6 bases, with 11 bases between. Germline V lookup: CDR1 LNHDA, CDR2 SQIVND (reference sequence). The DNA for the CDR3 is TGTGCCAGTAGTATTTTGGAGTGGGCCGGGGAGCTGTTTTTT. Residues: CASSILEWAGELFF.

This clonotype was detected a few times. The genes are TRBV10-3 and TRBJ1-1; D is unclear. Germline CDR1 reads ENHRY; CDR2 reads SYGVKD. V gave up 8 bases and J gave up 2 bases, with 9 bases separating them. The CDR3 sequence is 12 residues long. CDR3 coding DNA: TGTGCCATCTCTATGAAAAACACTGAAGCTTTCTTT. As protein: CAISMKNTEAFF.

Concerning this clonotype itself: Germline and junction disagree at one end, which may indicate a read error. The chain joins TRBV28 to TRBJ2-1; D is undetermined. Germline CDR1 is MDHEN and CDR2 is SYDVKM. The CDR3 extends over 13 amino acids. The CDR3 bases are TGTGACAGCAGTCCTGGCTGGATGGATGAGCAGTTCTTC. Residues: CDSSPGWMDEQFF.

In this sample, this clonotype is medium-sized. The DNA for the CDR3 is TGTGCCAGCAGCGCCTCCGGGACAGGGACCTATGGCTACACCTTC. Translating it yields CASSASGTGTYGYTF. The V call is TRBV7-2, the J call TRBJ1-2, with TRBD1 matching over 9 bases. CDR3 size: 15 residues. Germline CDR1 and CDR2: SGHTA and FQGNSA. The trim removed 5 bases at V and 4 bases at J, leaving 8 bases unmatched.

This clonotype was seen only a few times. The chain has TRBV12-3 or TRBV12-4 and TRBJ1-2; the match to TRBD1 covers 10 bases. The CDR3 loop spans 16 amino acids. The chain's CDR3 is CASGSSDRGSLYGYTF. The CDR3 coding sequence is TGTGCTAGTGGTTCGTCGGACAGGGGGAGTCTCTATGGCTACACCTTC.

This clonotype was recorded a few times. The V call is TRBV19, the J call TRBJ1-5; D not certain. Germline V gene data show CDR1 as LNHDA and CDR2 as SQIVND (reference sequence). This CDR3 has 13 amino acids. Deletions cut 4 bases from V and 5 bases from J, with 9 bases between. Here the CDR3 DNA reads TGTGCCAGTAGTACCTCAGGTTATCAGCCCCAGCATTTT. Its translation is CASSTSGYQPQHF.